One and the same sample provided the 7 T cell receptor beta chains below, sequenced in a study of tumor and adjacent non-tumor tissue in lung cancer. A modified ARM-PCR protocol with three rounds of nested PCR amplified TCRbeta. Each CDR3 protein is one row after TCRdb ran MiXCR on the multiplex PCR reads. The sample holds tens of thousands of distinct CDR3 sequences, approximately 60% seen once. The template was RNA from unsorted bulk tissue. More than 3 cm separated this lung sample from the edge of the tumor. What was sequenced was distant non-tumor lung tissue. These receptors were obtained from a woman aged 40 to 50 with non-small cell lung cancer.

The chain employs TRBV2 and TRBJ2-7, with D possibly matching TRBD1 (5 bases). V was clipped by 5 bases and J by 1 base, with 15 bases between them. This CDR3 is built from 15 residues. Germline lookup yields CDR1 SNHLY and CDR2 FYNNEI. The CDR3 nucleotides are TGTGCCAGCAGTTACTACAGGACAATGTCCTACGAGCAGTACTTC. Amino acid sequence: CASSYYRTMSYEQYF. Supplemented by reference TRBV2 and TRBJ2-7, the full variable domain reads EPEVTQTPSHQVTQMGQEVILRCVPISNHLYFYWYRQILGQKVEFLVSFYNNEISEKSEIFDDQFSVERPDGSNFTLKIRSTKLEDSAMYFCASSYYRTMSYEQYFGPGTRLTVT.

About this clonotype: A single base separates this from a much larger clone, so it may be a read error. The chain carries TRBV4-1 and TRBJ2-4; the match to TRBD2 covers 7 bases. J lost 3 bases, V lost 4 bases, and 15 bases had no gene match. CDR1 is MGHRA and CDR2 is YSYEKL in the germline V gene. The CDR3 has 18 amino acids. In nucleotides, the CDR3 is TGCGCCAGCAGCCTTAACCCTAACGGGGGGACTGTCAAAAACATTCAGTACTTC. Residues: CASSLNPNGGTVKNIQYF.

The table lists this clonotype with many counts. The chain uses TRBV10-2 and TRBJ1-2, with 11 positions matching TRBD1. Germline lookup yields CDR1 WSHSY and CDR2 SAAADI. Losses at the gene ends were 7 bases for V and 2 bases for J; bases not matched to a gene: 3. The CDR3 extends over 14 amino acids. The CDR3 coding sequence is TGCGCCAGCACCGGACAGGGGGCGAACTATGGCTACACCTTC. This gives the protein CASTGQGANYGYTF.

Details on this clonotype: The germline gene is not matched at one end of the junction; a read error may be the cause. The chain has TRBV6-1 and TRBJ2-1; D is unresolved. This CDR3 has 14 amino acids. The germline V gene encodes CDR1 MNHNS and CDR2 SASEGT. The CDR3 protein is CASRPSSSYNQQFF. The CDR3 coding sequence is TGTGCCAGTAGACCCTCCAGCTCCTACAATCAGCAGTTCTTC.

Turning to this clonotype: It is likely a read error, because the conserved phenylalanine at the end of the CDR3 is missing. The chain is built from TRBV11-2 and TRBJ1-1; no definite D call. The CDR3 is 16 residues long. Germline CDR1 is SGHAT and CDR2 is FQNNGV. The CDR3 coding sequence is TGTGCCAGCAGCTTAGGGTATACCGAAAGCAACAGTGAAGCTTTCATT. Amino acid sequence: CASSLGYTESNSEAFI.

With respect to this clonotype: A much larger clone sits a single nucleotide away, making a read error possible. The J gene is TRBJ2-5, the V gene TRBV5-5, with a possible D match to TRBD1 (5 bases). CDR1 and CDR2 from the germline V gene are SGHKS and YYEKEE (reference sequence). The CDR3 covers 18 residues. V gave up 1 base and J gave up 5 bases, with 24 bases separating them. CDR3 nucleotides: TGTGCCAGCAGCTTGACTATGACAAGGGGAAGTCTAGGGGAGACCCAGTACTTC. This sequence encodes CASSLTMTRGSLGETQYF.

Worth noting for this clonotype: A junction end diverges from the germline sequence, so it may reflect a read error. The chain uses TRBV5-4 and TRBJ2-1; TRBD1 might be the D (5 bases). This CDR3 spans 14 amino acids. Per the germline V gene, CDR1 is SGHNT and CDR2 is YYREEE (reference sequence). CDR3 amino acids: CASSLASGLSERFF. CDR3 sequence (DNA): TGTGCCAGCAGTTTGGCTTCAGGGTTAAGTGAGCGGTTCTTC.